A selection of T cell receptor beta chains follows, all from one sample in a study of shared clonotypes between healthy human individuals. Here immunoSEQ multiplex PCR was the method, and the copy in TCRdb shows in-frame clones only, minus some. The data contain approximately 1.9 million clones, over 85% of them singletons. The sample comprised naive CD8+ T cells from PBMCs. Every receptor here comes from a man aged 18 to 29 in good health. Some clones in this sample may be carry-over from other donors' samples. Both conserved end residues are part of each CDR3. D genes are given only for firm matches. Size is omitted from some rows. Given values are once, few, many or a class for expanded clones.

d_gene: -; j_gene: TRBJ1-5; abundance: -; v_gene: TRBV28; CDR3nt: TGTGCCAGCAGTTTATGGAGGGGAGGGAGCAATCAGCCCCAGCATTTT; CDR3aa: CASSLWRGGSNQPQHF
d_gene: TRBD1; j_gene: TRBJ2-1; abundance: -; v_gene: TRBV5-6; CDR3nt: TGTGCCAGCAGCCGGACAGGGGTTTTCAATGAGCAGTTCTTC; CDR3aa: CASSRTGVFNEQFF
d_gene: TRBD2; j_gene: TRBJ2-1; abundance: -; v_gene: TRBV9; CDR3nt: TGTGCCAGCTCCCTCCGACGGGGACTAGCGGGTCGAGGCGGCGATGAGCAGTTCTTC; CDR3aa: CASSLRRGLAGRGGDEQFF
d_gene: TRBD2; j_gene: TRBJ2-1; abundance: -; v_gene: TRBV2; CDR3nt: TGTGCCAGCAAACAACTAGCGGGATCTTACAATGAGCAGTTCTTC; CDR3aa: CASKQLAGSYNEQFF
d_gene: -; j_gene: TRBJ1-5; abundance: -; v_gene: TRBV11-2; CDR3nt: TGTGCCAGCAGCCAAGGCCCTTTCCCTTATCAGCCCCAGCATTTT; CDR3aa: CASSQGPFPYQPQHF
d_gene: -; j_gene: TRBJ2-2; abundance: -; v_gene: TRBV11-3; CDR3nt: TGTGCCAGCAGCTTTATGGGAACCGGGGAGCTGTTTTTT; CDR3aa: CASSFMGTGELFF
d_gene: -; j_gene: TRBJ1-2; abundance: once; v_gene: TRBV7-9; CDR3nt: TGTGCCAGCAGTGAGGGGGGCTATGGCTACACCTTC; CDR3aa: CASSEGGYGYTF
d_gene: -; j_gene: TRBJ2-7; abundance: -; v_gene: TRBV4-1; CDR3nt: TGCGCCAGCAGCCAAAGCACGAGATACGAGCAGTACTTC; CDR3aa: CASSQSTRYEQYF
d_gene: TRBD1; j_gene: TRBJ2-1; abundance: -; v_gene: TRBV27; CDR3nt: TGTGCCAGCAGTTTAGGGACAGGCTCTTACAATGAGCAGTTCTTC; CDR3aa: CASSLGTGSYNEQFF
d_gene: TRBD1; j_gene: TRBJ2-3; abundance: -; v_gene: TRBV5-1; CDR3nt: TGCGCCAGTTCGACAGGGGGCACAGATACGCAGTATTTT; CDR3aa: CASSTGGTDTQYF